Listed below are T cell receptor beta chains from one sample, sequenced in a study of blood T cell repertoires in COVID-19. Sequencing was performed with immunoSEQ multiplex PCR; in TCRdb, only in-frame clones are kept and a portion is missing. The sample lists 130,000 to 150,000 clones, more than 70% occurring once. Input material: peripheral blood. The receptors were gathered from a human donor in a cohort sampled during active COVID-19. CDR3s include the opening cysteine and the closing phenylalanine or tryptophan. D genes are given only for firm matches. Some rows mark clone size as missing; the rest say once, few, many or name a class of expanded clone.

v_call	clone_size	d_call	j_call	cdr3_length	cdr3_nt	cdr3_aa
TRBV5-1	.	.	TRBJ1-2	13	TGCGCCAGCAGCTTGGGACAGAGCTATGGCTACACCTTC	CASSLGQSYGYTF
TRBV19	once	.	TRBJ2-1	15	TGTGCCAGTAGAGCCAGGGGCCTTACGGTCAATGAGCAGTTCTTC	CASRARGLTVNEQFF
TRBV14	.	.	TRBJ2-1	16	TGTGCCAGCAGCCAAGTTGGGGGGAACTCCTACAATGAGCAGTTCTTC	CASSQVGGNSYNEQFF
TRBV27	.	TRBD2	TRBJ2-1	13	TGTGCCAGCCAAAGCGGGGGTTACAATGAGCAGTTCTTC	CASQSGGYNEQFF
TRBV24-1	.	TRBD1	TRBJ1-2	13	TGTGCCACCAGCCAGACAGGGGATGGAGGCTACACCTTC	CATSQTGDGGYTF
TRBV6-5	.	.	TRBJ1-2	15	TGTGCCAGCAGACCTGATAATTCAGGGGCCTATGGCTACACCTTC	CASRPDNSGAYGYTF
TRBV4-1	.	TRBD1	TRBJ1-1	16	TGCGCCAGCAGCCAGAGACAGGGGATTGTGAACACTGAAGCTTTCTTT	CASSQRQGIVNTEAFF
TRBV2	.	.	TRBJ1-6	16	TGTGCCAGCAGTGAAAAGGGGCTGTCGGGCTTTTCGGCCCTCCACTTT	CASSEKGLSGFSALHF
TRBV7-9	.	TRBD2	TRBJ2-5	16	TGTGCCAGCAGCTTAATTCCCAGCGGGGGGGCCGAGACCCAGTACTTC	CASSLIPSGGAETQYF
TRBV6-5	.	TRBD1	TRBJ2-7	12	TGTGCCAGCAGAGACAGGGTTGGCGAGCAGTACTTC	CASRDRVGEQYF
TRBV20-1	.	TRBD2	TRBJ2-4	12	TGCAGTGCTAGTGCGGGGGATGACATTCAGTACTTC	CSASAGDDIQYF
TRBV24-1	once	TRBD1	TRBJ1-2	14	TGTGCCACCAGTGACCCGGACAGGGCGTATGGCTACACCTTC	CATSDPDRAYGYTF
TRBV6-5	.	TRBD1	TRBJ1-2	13	TGTGCCAGCTGCCCGACAGGGGGCTATGGCTACACCTTC	CASCPTGGYGYTF
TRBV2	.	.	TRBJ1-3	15	TGTGCCAGCACTCTTACTCCTGCCTCTGGAAACACCATATATTTT	CASTLTPASGNTIYF
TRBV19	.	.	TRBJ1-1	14	TGTGCCAGTAGCCGAGACGGAGGGAACACTGAAGCTTTCTTT	CASSRDGGNTEAFF
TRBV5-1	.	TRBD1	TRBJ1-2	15	TGCGCCAGCAGCTTGGTCCCAGGGGGCGTCCATGGCTACACCTTC	CASSLVPGGVHGYTF
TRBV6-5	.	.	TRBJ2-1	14	TGTGCCAGCACGAACTTCGGGGGAAACAATGAGCAGTTCTTC	CASTNFGGNNEQFF
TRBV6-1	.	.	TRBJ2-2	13	TGTGCCAGCAGTGAACGACATAGCGGGGAGCTGTTTTTT	CASSERHSGELFF
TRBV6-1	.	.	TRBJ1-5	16	TGTGCCAGCAGTGAAATGTTAACAGCACACGGTCAGCCCCAGCATTTT	CASSEMLTAHGQPQHF
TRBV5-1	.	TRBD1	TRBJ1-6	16	TGCGCCAGCAGCTTGGGCATCACAGGGGGCGATTCACCCCTCCACTTT	CASSLGITGGDSPLHF
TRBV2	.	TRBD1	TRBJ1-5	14	TGTGCCAGCATGAGGACAGGCCTCAATCAGCCCCAGCATTTT	CASMRTGLNQPQHF
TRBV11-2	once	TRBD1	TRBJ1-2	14	TGTGCCAGCAGCTCCCTGGACAGGGAGTATGGCTACACCTTC	CASSSLDREYGYTF
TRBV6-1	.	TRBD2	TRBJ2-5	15	TGTGCCAGCACCCCATTGCGGGGGGCATCAGAGACCCAGTACTTC	CASTPLRGASETQYF
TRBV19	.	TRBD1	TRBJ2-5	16	TGTGCCAGTATTAGTCCCGGACAGGGCCCCCACCAGACCCAGTACTTC	CASISPGQGPHQTQYF
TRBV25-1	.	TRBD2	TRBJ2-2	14	TGTGCCAGCGATAGCGGGGAGACGTTAGGGGAGCTGTTTTTT	CASDSGETLGELFF